The table lists the clone carrying this TCR beta chain with a few counts. What it binds is not known. The source of the sample is a study of post-analysis software for immune sequencing data. Looking at the study overall: Relapsing-remitting, secondary progressive and progressive-relapsing forms made up the multiple sclerosis disease courses.

Unique molecular identifiers tagged the TCR beta cDNA libraries. TCRdb analysed the PCR reads with MiXCR anew, one entry per CDR3 protein. The table lists around 710,000 distinct CDR3 sequences, more than 45% of them singletons. CDR3 length: 16 residues. V was shortened by 0 bases and J by 3 bases, with 13 bases between the two germline ends. Per the germline V gene, CDR1 is KGHDR and CDR2 is SFDVKD. Study conclusions and caveats: When the samples were clustered directly with F measure, those that had been prepared in the same batch showed strong co-clustering. Controls had lower frequencies than patients of four or five TRBV segments, which included TRBV5-6, TRBV5-1 and TRBV20-1. Controls significantly exceeded multiple sclerosis patients in normalized Chao1 diversity.

The receptor was isolated from a girl between 5 and 17 years old with multiple sclerosis. The V call is TRBV24-1, the J call TRBJ1-2; D remains unclear. Sequenced sample: blood. In DNA form, the CDR3 reads TGTGCCACCAGTGATTTGCGGGCGGACGGATACTATGGCTACACCTTC. It codes for CATSDLRADGYYGYTF.